The entry below gives a single TCR beta chain sequence along with its context. Its antigen is as yet unknown. One end of the junction does not line up with germline, which may come from a read error. CDR3 length: 15 amino acids. The germline V gene encodes CDR1 SGHRS and CDR2 YFSETQ. The sample originates from a study of CD8 T cells in ankylosing spondylitis. General study findings and limits: Ankylosing spondylitis blood seemed to carry a telltale TCR beta motif made of several highly homologous variants. Reportedly, matched ankylosing spondylitis synovial fluid was significantly enriched for disease-linked clones. Earlier studies detected some motif variants in reactive arthritis synovial fluid and blood.

Each TCR beta library was made by quantitative 5'-RACE that incorporated molecular barcodes. Via MiXCR, TCRdb re-called the 5' RACE reads, giving one row per CDR3 protein. The table lists tens of thousands of distinct CDR3 sequences, 27% of them singletons, with nearly 60% in the top ten. Source material: blood, either unsorted or a sorted T cell fraction (not recorded which). The J gene is TRBJ2-1, the V gene TRBV5-1, with D hard to call. This TCR came from a male donor with ankylosing spondylitis or in good health (not recorded which). The CDR3 protein is CASRLEGRSYNEQFF. The CDR3 DNA reads TGCGCCAGCCGCTTGGAAGGTCGCTCCTACAATGAGCAGTTCTTC. The entire variable domain, with the rest obtained from reference TRBV5-1 and TRBJ2-1, is as follows: KAGVTQTPRYLIKTRGQQVTLSCSPISGHRSVSWYQQTPGQGLQFLFEYFSETQRNKGNFPGRFSGRQFSNSRSEMNVSTLELGDSALYLCASRLEGRSYNEQFFGPGTRLTVL.